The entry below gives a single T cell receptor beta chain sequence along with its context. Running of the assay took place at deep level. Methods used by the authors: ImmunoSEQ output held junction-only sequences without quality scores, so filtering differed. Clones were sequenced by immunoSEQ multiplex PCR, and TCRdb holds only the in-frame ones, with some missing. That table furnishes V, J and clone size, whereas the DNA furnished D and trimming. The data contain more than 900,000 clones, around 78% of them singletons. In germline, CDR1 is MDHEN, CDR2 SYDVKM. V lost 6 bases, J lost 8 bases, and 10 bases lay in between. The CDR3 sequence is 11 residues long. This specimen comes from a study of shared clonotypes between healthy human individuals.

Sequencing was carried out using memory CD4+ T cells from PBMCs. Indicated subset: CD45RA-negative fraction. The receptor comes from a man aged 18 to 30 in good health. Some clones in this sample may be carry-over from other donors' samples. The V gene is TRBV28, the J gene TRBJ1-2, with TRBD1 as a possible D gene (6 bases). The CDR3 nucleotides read TGTGCCAGCAGACCCGACAGGGGCTACACCTTC. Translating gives CASRPDRGYTF.